This entry lists 25 T cell receptor beta chains sequenced from one sample in a study of T cell responses to AZD1222 COVID-19 vaccine. Assay used: immunoSEQ multiplex PCR; TCRdb lists only in-frame clones, some missing. The sample records more than 95,000 clones, 91% being singletons. This sample comprised peripheral blood, obtained on day 0 of AZD1222 vaccination. These receptor sequences come from an adult in good health.

The CDR3 DNA sequence: TGTGCCAGCATCCAGGGGGGTAGCAATCAGCCCCAGCATTTT. Its protein product is CASIQGGSNQPQHF. This rearrangement joins TRBV6-5 to TRBJ1-5; 7 bases match TRBD1. V gave up 7 bases and J gave up 0 bases; unmatched junction bases: 3. In germline, CDR1 is MNHEY, CDR2 SVGAGI. The CDR3 runs to 14 residues.

The chain carries TRBV12-1 and TRBJ1-2; the listed D gene, TRBD1, was not tested against the DNA. TRBV12-1 has pseudogene status. The CDR3 has 18 amino acids. The CDR3 nucleotides read TGTGCCAGCAGCTCCGTATCCCTGACAGAACGAGCTAACTATGGCTACACCTTC. Its translation: CASSSVSLTERANYGYTF.

This clone was seen only a few times. The genes are TRBV7-3 and TRBJ2-3, with 8 positions matching TRBD2. Germline V gene lookup returns CDR1 SGHTA and CDR2 FQGTGA. Unmatched junction bases numbered 5, after V lost 5 bases and J lost 1 base. The CDR3 extends over 15 amino acids. The CDR3 DNA sequence: TGTGCCAGCAGCCCCCTTAGCGGGGGCACAGATACGCAGTATTTT. It encodes CASSPLSGGTDTQYF.

The rearrangement links TRBV19 to TRBJ2-7; D uncertain. This CDR3 has 13 residues. The V end lost 6 bases, the J end lost 5 bases, and 14 bases lay between the germline ends. Germline assignment: CDR1 LNHDA and CDR2 SQIVND (reference sequence). The CDR3 bases are TGTGCCAGTAGAGATAGAAGGGCGGACGAGCAGTACTTC. Amino acid sequence: CASRDRRADEQYF.

This chain uses TRBV21-1 with TRBJ1-5; no check of the table's D call, TRBD1, against the DNA was made. TRBV21-1 is designated a pseudogene. The CDR3 sequence is 13 residues long. The chain's CDR3 is CASSATDSQPQHF. As DNA, the CDR3 is TGTGCCAGCAGCGCGACAGACAGCCAGCCCCAGCATTTT.

The CDR3 DNA follows: TGTGCCAGCAGCACAATCGGGGAGCTGTTTTTT. It translates to CASSTIGELFF. The rearrangement links TRBV11-3 to TRBJ2-2; D not resolved. The CDR3 extends over 11 amino acids. Germline V gives CDR1 SGHNT, CDR2 YENEEA. V was pared by 5 bases and J by 7 bases, with 5 bases between.

The V call is TRBV9, the J call TRBJ2-5, with 7 positions matching TRBD1. CDR3 size: 13 residues. After removal of 4 bases from V and 5 bases from J, the junction contained 5 bases not matched to a gene. Germline lookup yields CDR1 SGDLS and CDR2 YYNGEE. CDR3 region: CASSWSTGETQYF. CDR3 in DNA: TGTGCCAGCAGCTGGTCGACAGGGGAGACCCAGTACTTC.

The chain couples TRBV3-1 (or the pseudogene TRBV3-2) to TRBJ2-3, with D possibly matching TRBD2 (6 bases). Trimming shortened V by 4 bases and J by 4 bases, and 18 bases separated the two germline ends. Per germline, CDR1 LGHDT and CDR2 YNNKEL (reference sequence). This CDR3 comprises 16 residues. CDR3 in amino acids: CASSLRGRGTADTQYF. Written as DNA, the CDR3 is TGTGCCAGCAGCCTCCGAGGGCGCGGGACCGCAGATACGCAGTATTTT.

This chain links TRBV3-1 (or the pseudogene TRBV3-2) with TRBJ2-5, with 8 bases matching TRBD2. This CDR3 comprises 14 residues. Germline V lookup: CDR1 LGHDT, CDR2 YNNKEL (reference sequence). The J segment lost 4 bases and the V segment lost 7 bases, leaving 8 bases of the junction unmatched. The CDR3 is CASNTAGGPETQYF. The CDR3 DNA sequence: TGTGCCAGCAACACGGCGGGAGGTCCAGAGACCCAGTACTTC.

V is TRBV10-3 and J is TRBJ2-1, with 8 bases matching TRBD2. V shed 8 bases, J shed 7 bases, and the junction held 10 bases outside the gene matches. The CDR3 spans 14 residues. The germline V gene encodes CDR1 ENHRY and CDR2 SYGVKD. The CDR3 coding sequence is TGTGCCATCTATTCCGGGAGGGGGGATAATGAGCAGTTCTTC. Its translation: CAIYSGRGDNEQFF.

Only a few counts were recorded for this clone. This chain uses TRBV27 with TRBJ2-2; 7 nucleotides line up with TRBD1. The CDR3 covers 16 residues. In germline, CDR1 is MNHEY, CDR2 SMNVEV (reference sequence). The V and J ends lost 0 bases and 7 bases, in that order; junction bases with no gene match: 8. The CDR3 sequence: CASSLSIDRVGGELFF. For the CDR3, the DNA is TGTGCCAGCAGTTTATCGATTGACAGGGTGGGCGGGGAGCTGTTTTTT.

The chain uses TRBV5-8 and TRBJ2-1; D tentatively reads TRBD1 or TRBD2 (5 bases each). This CDR3 has 14 residues. Germline lookup yields CDR1 SGHTS and CDR2 YDEGEE. With 7 bases removed from V and 2 bases from J, the gap between germline ends came to 13 bases. The CDR3 sequence: CASGVGEPYNEQFF. As DNA, the CDR3 is TGTGCCAGCGGGGTGGGGGAGCCCTACAATGAGCAGTTCTTC.

The chain combines TRBV7-2 with TRBJ1-2, with a tentative D call TRBD1 (6 bases). CDR1 and CDR2 (germline): SGHTA, FQGNSA. There are 13 residues in the CDR3. The V and J ends lost 6 bases and 7 bases respectively, with 15 bases between them. The CDR3 region is CASSPLGGTGYTF. CDR3 DNA: TGTGCCAGCAGTCCCCTGGGGGGCACTGGCTACACCTTC. The full variable domain, completed using reference TRBV7-2 and TRBJ1-2, is GAGVSQSPSNKVTEKGKDVELRCDPISGHTALYWYRQSLGQGLEFLIYFQGNSAPDKSGLPSDRFSAERTGGSVSTLTIQRTQQEDSAVYLCASSPLGGTGYTFGSGTRLTVV.

The J gene is TRBJ2-2, the V gene TRBV13, with 11 positions matching TRBD1. The CDR3 length is 16 residues. The V gene's germline CDR1 is PRHDT and CDR2 FYEKMQ (reference sequence). V was clipped by 2 bases and J by 5 bases; unmatched bases: 4. The CDR3 sequence is CASSLLGTGGTGELFF. CDR3 sequence (DNA): TGTGCCAGCAGCTTATTAGGGACAGGGGGGACCGGGGAGCTGTTTTTT.

V gene TRBV21-1 combines with J gene TRBJ2-1; no check of the table's D call, TRBD1, against the DNA was made. TRBV21-1 is classified as a pseudogene. The CDR3 spans 16 residues. CDR3 sequence reads: CASSTWTGQDYNEQFF. The CDR3 region has the DNA TGTGCCAGCAGCACCTGGACAGGGCAAGACTACAATGAGCAGTTCTTC.

The V and J genes are TRBV15 and TRBJ2-2; D call uncertain. This CDR3 contains 14 residues. V gave up 8 bases and J gave up 5 bases, with 15 bases separating them. Germline CDR1 and CDR2: LNHNV and YYDKDF (reference sequence). This CDR3 reads CATVREYVTGELFF. Written as DNA, the CDR3 is TGTGCCACCGTGAGAGAGTACGTAACCGGGGAGCTGTTTTTT.

The chain recombines TRBV28 with TRBJ1-2, with 8 bases aligning to TRBD1. V shed 7 bases and J 2 bases; nucleotides not matched to a gene: 12. The CDR3 runs 16 residues. CDR1 is MDHEN and CDR2 is SYDVKM in the germline V gene. CDR3 sequence reads: CASTHPGTGSNYGYTF. Written as DNA, the CDR3 is TGTGCCAGCACCCACCCAGGGACAGGTTCGAACTATGGCTACACCTTC.

CDR3 DNA sequence: TGTGCCATCAGTGAGGGGGACAAGATCACGACAGATACGCAGTATTTT. Its translation: CAISEGDKITTDTQYF. The V call is TRBV10-3, the J call TRBJ2-3, with D perhaps TRBD1 (6 bases). V was pared by 2 bases and J by 3 bases, with 15 bases between. Germline assignment: CDR1 ENHRY and CDR2 SYGVKD. CDR3 length: 16 residues.

This rearrangement joins TRBV7-9 to TRBJ2-7; D might be TRBD1 (6 bases). This CDR3 contains 14 residues. The germline V and J ends were trimmed by 8 bases and 5 bases, with 19 bases remaining between them. Germline assignment: CDR1 SEHNR and CDR2 FQNEAQ (reference sequence). CDR3 residues: CASLPDSPNHEQYF. In nucleotides, the CDR3 is TGTGCCAGCCTACCGGACAGTCCTAACCACGAGCAGTACTTC.

The chain carries TRBV7-9 and TRBJ1-5; perhaps TRBD1 as D (5 bases). This CDR3 spans 17 amino acids. Germline-derived CDR1 and CDR2 are SEHNR and FQNEAQ (reference sequence). Deletions cut 0 bases from V and 0 bases from J, with 12 bases between. CDR3 loop: CASSLASGDDSNQPQHF. The CDR3 DNA follows: TGTGCCAGCAGCTTAGCGTCGGGGGATGATAGCAATCAGCCCCAGCATTTT.

This clone turned up a few times. V usage is TRBV6-5 and J usage is TRBJ1-1, with D tentatively TRBD1 (6 bases). The CDR3 length is 14 residues. The V end was cut by 3 bases, the J end by 0 bases, with 8 bases between. The germline V gene encodes CDR1 MNHEY and CDR2 SVGAGI. In DNA, the CDR3 is TGTGCCAGCAGTTATGGGGGGCTGAACACTGAAGCTTTCTTT. It encodes CASSYGGLNTEAFF.

The chain carries TRBV5-1 and TRBJ2-3; maybe TRBD2 (6 bases). The length of the CDR3 is 14 residues. Deletions cut 3 bases from V and 5 bases from J, with 13 bases between. The germline gives CDR1 SGHRS, CDR2 YFSETQ. The DNA for the CDR3 is TGCGCCAGCAGCTCCCCTCTAGCGCAAGATACGCAGTATTTT. As protein: CASSSPLAQDTQYF.

V and J are TRBV11-2 and TRBJ2-7; 13 nucleotides align to TRBD2. Germline trimming cut 3 bases from V and 7 bases from J; bases unmatched to any gene: 0. This CDR3 spans 13 amino acids. Germline CDR1 SGHAT, CDR2 FQNNGV. As DNA, the CDR3 is TGTGCCAGCAGCTTGGGACTAGCGGGGGAGCAGTACTTC. Translation gives CASSLGLAGEQYF.

This chain joins TRBV6-1 and TRBJ2-2; 8 positions agree with TRBD1. Germline V lookup: CDR1 MNHNS, CDR2 SASEGT. CDR3 length: 17 amino acids. The trim removed 3 bases at V and 7 bases at J, leaving 13 bases unmatched. CDR3 loop: CASSDRSGTGWVGELFF. The CDR3 coding sequence is TGTGCCAGCAGTGATAGATCCGGGACAGGTTGGGTCGGGGAGCTGTTTTTT.

The chain employs TRBV27 and TRBJ1-1; D is possibly TRBD1 (5 bases). CDR3 length equals 16 residues. Between the trimmed V and J ends, which lost 4 bases and 8 bases, there was a span of 23 bases. The germline V gene encodes CDR1 MNHEY and CDR2 SMNVEV (reference sequence). CDR3 in amino acids: CASSWGVVGGRTEAFF. In DNA, the CDR3 is TGTGCCAGCAGTTGGGGGGTGGTTGGGGGTAGAACGGAAGCTTTCTTT.